The entry that follows covers one T cell receptor (beta chain) sequence. Its target antigen remains unknown. Base qualities are not at hand, and no much larger clone is one base apart. The collaborating institutions used their own protocols to collect whole blood in K2EDTA tubes. For TCRbeta analysis, collaborators shipped samples as frozen whole blood, isolated PBMCs, or DNA extracted from either of those sample types. Between the V and J ends, shortened by 0 bases and 4 bases respectively, the junction contains 10 bases. The CDR3 measures 14 amino acids from cysteine to phenylalanine. Only the CDR3 part of the read is kept: 42 bases, read in frame from the first base. CDR1 and CDR2, looked up from the germline V gene, are SGDLS and YYNGEE. TCRbeta CDR3 regions were amplified from genomic DNA using the immunoSEQ Assay, a bias-controlled multiplex PCR. As for the authors' bioinformatics: Nucleated cell counts per sample were estimated from amplification of reference gene primers within the assay. To quantify the absolute abundance of each unique TCRbeta CDR3 rearrangement, sequence reads were collapsed and filtered. Productive Simpson clonality was computed per sample as the square root of Simpson's diversity index over productive rearrangements. TCRdb mirrors the immuneACCESS table, restricted to in-frame sequences. Some clones are absent from its copies; in checked studies, under half trace to an unresolved V gene, and the reason for the others is unknown. For V, J and clone size, that table is used; D and trimming come from the DNA. The sample yields roughly 500,000 clones; over 75% were counted once. The ten largest clones capture approximately 3.2% of the sample.

The source of the sample is a study of blood T cell repertoires in COVID-19 (dated by TCRdb to the early 2020s). About the study as a whole: Samples from collaborators originated in the United States, Italy and Spain and spanned both the acute and convalescent phases of COVID-19. The prospective study material was composed of cDNA or gDNA derived from T cells, B-cell-depleted T cells, or PBMCs. Subjects who had been exposed to COVID-19, were actively infected with it, or had recovered from it provided the deeply sampled blood TCRbeta repertoires that made up the dataset. A freely available public database, intended as a resource for researchers studying the immune response to SARS-CoV-2, is where the repertoires were released. Samples were obtained from the ongoing ImmuneRACE study (first 160 participants) and from 1,000 to 1,500 subjects provided by 6 global collaborators. Nearly every sample came with metadata listing a de-identified subject ID, COVID-19 status, age in years and sex. HLA class I and class II types, where available, came from metadata supplied by the sample provider rather than from assay-based typing. Study-level results and caveats: Clinical and demographic metadata were provided uncurated, with the amount varying by source and participant.

The clonotype originates from a human donor in a cohort sampled during active COVID-19. The rearranged segments are TRBV9 and TRBJ1-2; no confident D gene assignment can be made. The source material was peripheral blood. The sequence in DNA is TGTGCCAGCAGCGTAGATGGAGGAACCTATGGCTACACCTTC. Translated, this is CASSVDGGTYGYTF.